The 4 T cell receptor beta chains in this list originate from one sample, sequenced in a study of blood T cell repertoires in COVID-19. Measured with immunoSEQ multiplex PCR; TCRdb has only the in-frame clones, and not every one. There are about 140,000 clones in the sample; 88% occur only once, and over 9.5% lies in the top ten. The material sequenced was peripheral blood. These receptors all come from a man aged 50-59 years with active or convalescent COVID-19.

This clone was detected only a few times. The DNA of the CDR3 is TGTGCCAGCAGCTTATCCCCGGGAAAAAAGACCGGGGAGCTGTTTTTT. Protein sequence: CASSLSPGKKTGELFF. The chain employs TRBV7-9 and TRBJ2-2; weak D call: TRBD2 (5 bases). Looked up from germline, CDR1 is SEHNR and CDR2 is FQNEAQ (reference sequence). The ends were cut back, 2 bases at V and 5 bases at J, with 15 bases in the middle. The CDR3 runs to 16 residues.

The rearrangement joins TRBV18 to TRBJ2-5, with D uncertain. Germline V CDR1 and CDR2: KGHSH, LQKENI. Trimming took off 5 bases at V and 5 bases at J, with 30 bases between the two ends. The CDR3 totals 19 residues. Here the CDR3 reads CASSAQRPAAPGLGETQYF. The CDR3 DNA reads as TGTGCCAGCTCAGCACAACGCCCCGCAGCCCCCGGTTTGGGCGAGACCCAGTACTTC. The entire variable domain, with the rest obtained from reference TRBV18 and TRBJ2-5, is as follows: NAGVMQNPRHLVRRRGQEARLRCSPMKGHSHVYWYRQLPEEGLKFMVYLQKENIIDESGMPKERFSAEFPKEGPSILRIQQVVRGDSAAYFCASSAQRPAAPGLGETQYFGPGTRLLVL.

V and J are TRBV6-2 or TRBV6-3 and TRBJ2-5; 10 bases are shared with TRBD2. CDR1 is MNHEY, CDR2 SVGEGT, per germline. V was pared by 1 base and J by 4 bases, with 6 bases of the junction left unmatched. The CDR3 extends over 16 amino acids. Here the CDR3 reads CASSYYRLAGAETQYF. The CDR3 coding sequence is TGTGCCAGCAGTTACTATAGACTAGCGGGTGCAGAGACCCAGTACTTC.

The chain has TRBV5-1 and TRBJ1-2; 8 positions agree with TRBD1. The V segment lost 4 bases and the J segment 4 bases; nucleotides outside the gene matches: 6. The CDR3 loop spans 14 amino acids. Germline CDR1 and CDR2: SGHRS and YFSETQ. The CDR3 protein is CASSTGQGRYGYTF. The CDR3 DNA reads TGCGCCAGCAGCACTGGACAGGGACGCTATGGCTACACCTTC.